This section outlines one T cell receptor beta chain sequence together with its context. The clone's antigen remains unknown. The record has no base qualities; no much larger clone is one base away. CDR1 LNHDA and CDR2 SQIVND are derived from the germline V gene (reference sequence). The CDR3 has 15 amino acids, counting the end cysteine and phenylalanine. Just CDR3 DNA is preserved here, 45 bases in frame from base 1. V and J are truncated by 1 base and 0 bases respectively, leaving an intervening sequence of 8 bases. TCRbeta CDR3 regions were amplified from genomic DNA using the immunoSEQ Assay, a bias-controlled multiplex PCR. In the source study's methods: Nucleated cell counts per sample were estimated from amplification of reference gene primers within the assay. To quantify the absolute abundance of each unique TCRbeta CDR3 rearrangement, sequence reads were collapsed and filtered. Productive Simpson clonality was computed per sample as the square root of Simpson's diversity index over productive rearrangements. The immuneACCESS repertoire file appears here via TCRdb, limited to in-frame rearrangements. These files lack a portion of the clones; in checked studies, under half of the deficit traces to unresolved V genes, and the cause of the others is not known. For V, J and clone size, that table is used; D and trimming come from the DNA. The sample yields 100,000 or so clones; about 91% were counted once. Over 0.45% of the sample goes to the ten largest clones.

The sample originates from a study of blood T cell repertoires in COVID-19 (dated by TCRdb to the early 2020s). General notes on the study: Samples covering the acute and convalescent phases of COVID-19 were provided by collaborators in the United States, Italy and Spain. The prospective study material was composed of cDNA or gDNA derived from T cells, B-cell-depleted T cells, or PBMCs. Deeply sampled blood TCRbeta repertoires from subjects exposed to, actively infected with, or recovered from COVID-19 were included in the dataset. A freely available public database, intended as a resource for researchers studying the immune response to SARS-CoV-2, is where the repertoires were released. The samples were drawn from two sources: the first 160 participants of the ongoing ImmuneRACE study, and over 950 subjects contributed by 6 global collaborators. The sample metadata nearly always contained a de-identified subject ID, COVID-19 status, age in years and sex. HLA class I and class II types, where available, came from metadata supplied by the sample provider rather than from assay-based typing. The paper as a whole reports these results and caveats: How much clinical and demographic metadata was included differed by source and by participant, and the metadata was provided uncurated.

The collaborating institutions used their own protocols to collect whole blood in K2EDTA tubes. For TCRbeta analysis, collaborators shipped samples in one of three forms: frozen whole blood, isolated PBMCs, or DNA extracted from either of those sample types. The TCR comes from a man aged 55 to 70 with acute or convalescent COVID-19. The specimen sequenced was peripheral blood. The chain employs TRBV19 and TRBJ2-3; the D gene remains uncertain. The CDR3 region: CASSIAVASTDTQYF. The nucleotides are TGTGCCAGTAGTATAGCGGTCGCTAGCACAGATACGCAGTATTTT.